This is a list of T cell receptor beta chains from one sample in a study of control samples from healthy donors and cancer patients. TCRdb's table, derived via immunoSEQ multiplex PCR, lists solely in-frame clones and lacks some. This table holds approximately 230,000 clones, approximately 80% found once. The source material was PBMCs. These receptors came from a woman aged 60-70 years with lung cancer. CDR3s include the opening cysteine and the closing phenylalanine or tryptophan. Fields, in order: clone size, J gene, V gene, D gene, CDR3 protein, CDR3 DNA. The D gene is left open where the match is weak. Not every row has a clone size; where given, it reads once, few, many or a size class.

NA | TRBJ1-5 | TRBV5-5 | NA | CASSLVHGPQPQHF | TGTGCCAGCAGCTTGGTCCACGGCCCCCAGCCCCAGCATTTT
NA | TRBJ2-1 | TRBV7-2 | TRBD2 | CASSPPGLAGREQFF | TGTGCCAGCAGCCCACCGGGACTAGCGGGGCGTGAGCAGTTCTTC
NA | TRBJ1-1 | TRBV25-1 | NA | CASSEVSSPTEAFF | TGTGCCAGCAGTGAAGTTAGCTCCCCCACTGAAGCTTTCTTT
NA | TRBJ2-7 | TRBV19 | NA | CASRRGDSAYEQYF | TGTGCCAGTAGAAGAGGGGACTCAGCCTACGAGCAGTACTTC
NA | TRBJ2-3 | TRBV5-4 | NA | CASSLDSTDTQYF | TGTGCCAGCAGCTTGGACAGCACAGATACGCAGTATTTT
few | TRBJ2-7 | TRBV11-1 | TRBD1 | CASSLGQGRNEQYF | TGTGCCAGCAGCTTAGGACAGGGGCGCAACGAGCAGTACTTC
NA | TRBJ1-6 | TRBV5-1 | TRBD1 | CASSAAPGQGNSPLHF | TGCGCCAGCAGCGCGGCCCCGGGACAGGGTAATTCACCCCTCCACTTT
NA | TRBJ2-5 | TRBV28 | NA | CASSFIEGEETQYF | TGTGCCAGCAGTTTCATCGAGGGGGAAGAGACCCAGTACTTC
NA | TRBJ1-1 | TRBV5-6 | TRBD1 | CASSLEKGARRTEAFF | TGTGCCAGCAGCTTAGAAAAGGGGGCGCGTAGGACTGAAGCTTTCTTT
NA | TRBJ2-7 | TRBV2 | TRBD2 | CASSGTSGRSGEQYF | TGTGCCAGCAGCGGGACTAGCGGGAGGTCGGGTGAGCAGTACTTC
few | TRBJ1-4 | TRBV5-1 | TRBD1 | CASSPEGTGGEKLFF | TGCGCCAGCAGCCCGGAAGGGACAGGGGGTGAAAAACTGTTTTTT
NA | TRBJ2-1 | TRBV5-4 | NA | CASSLAGGRLYNEQFF | TGTGCCAGCAGCTTGGCTGGGGGGCGTCTTTACAATGAGCAGTTCTTC
NA | TRBJ2-1 | TRBV6-4 | TRBD2 | CASSDSTSGGYNEQFF | TGTGCCAGCAGTGACTCTACTAGCGGGGGGTACAATGAGCAGTTCTTC
once | TRBJ2-7 | TRBV7-2 | NA | CASSSQLTSYEQYF | TGTGCCAGCAGCTCGCAGCTCACCTCCTACGAGCAGTACTTC
NA | TRBJ2-7 | TRBV6-5 | NA | CASSYVGRAYEQYF | TGTGCCAGCAGTTATGTCGGCAGGGCCTACGAGCAGTACTTC
NA | TRBJ2-7 | TRBV9 | TRBD1 | CASSVAGTALHEQYF | TGTGCCAGCAGCGTAGCTGGGACAGCTCTCCACGAGCAGTACTTC
once | TRBJ1-1 | TRBV4-2 | NA | CASSQAGHTEAFF | TGTGCCAGCAGCCAAGCAGGGCACACTGAAGCTTTCTTT
NA | TRBJ2-7 | TRBV5-1 | NA | CASSSDSLTYEQYF | TGCGCCAGCAGCTCGGACAGCTTAACCTACGAGCAGTACTTC
NA | TRBJ2-7 | TRBV11-3 | TRBD1 | CASSTGDRGSYEQYF | TGTGCCAGCAGCACGGGGGACAGGGGCTCCTACGAGCAGTACTTC
many | TRBJ2-1 | TRBV6-5 | TRBD1 | CASSYAGTGDNEQFF | TGTGCCAGCAGTTATGCCGGGACAGGGGACAATGAGCAGTTCTTC
NA | TRBJ2-1 | TRBV19 | TRBD1 | CASSTYSGTAYNEQFF | TGTGCCAGTAGTACCTATTCCGGGACAGCCTACAATGAGCAGTTCTTC
NA | TRBJ2-5 | TRBV7-9 | TRBD2 | CASSLPWGGRETQYF | TGTGCCAGCAGCCTCCCCTGGGGAGGGAGAGAGACCCAGTACTTC
NA | TRBJ2-5 | TRBV18 | NA | CASSPSDRRQETQYF | TGTGCCAGCTCACCAAGCGACAGGAGACAAGAGACCCAGTACTTC
many | TRBJ1-4 | TRBV4-1 | NA | CASSQEASGRTATATNEKLFF | TGCGCCAGCAGCCAAGAAGCCTCCGGCCGGACAGCAACTGCAACTAATGAAAAACTGTTTTTT
NA | TRBJ1-1 | TRBV7-8 | TRBD1 | CASSFDRGSPEAFF | TGTGCCAGCAGCTTCGACAGGGGGTCCCCTGAAGCTTTCTTT
NA | TRBJ1-5 | TRBV9 | NA | CASSATGDQPQHF | TGTGCCAGCAGCGCGACTGGGGATCAGCCCCAGCATTTT
NA | TRBJ1-1 | TRBV3-1/TRBV3-2 | NA | CASRMDTEAFF | TGTGCCAGCAGAATGGACACTGAAGCTTTCTTT
NA | TRBJ1-6 | TRBV10-3 | TRBD1 | CAISPDRVRNSPLHF | TGTGCCATCAGCCCGGACAGGGTGAGGAATTCACCCCTCCACTTT
NA | TRBJ1-2 | TRBV6-5 | NA | CASSYSGMVNYGYTF | TGTGCCAGCAGTTACTCGGGCATGGTAAACTATGGCTACACCTTC
NA | TRBJ2-2 | TRBV5-8 | TRBD1 | CASSYDGTGRTGELFF | TGTGCCAGCAGCTATGATGGGACAGGTAGAACCGGGGAGCTGTTTTTT
NA | TRBJ2-1 | TRBV4-1 | TRBD2 | CASSRETSGSYNEQFF | TGCGCCAGCAGCCGCGAGACTAGCGGGTCCTACAATGAGCAGTTCTTC
NA | TRBJ1-1 | TRBV7-8 | NA | CASSPAGRVRAFF | TGTGCCAGCAGCCCCGCGGGGAGGGTCCGGGCTTTCTTT
NA | TRBJ1-6 | TRBV6-5 | NA | CASSYSEKGGSPLHF | TGTGCCAGCAGTTACTCCGAGAAGGGTGGTTCGCCCCTCCACTTT
once | TRBJ2-7 | TRBV7-9 | TRBD1 | CASTSSGQGIHEQYF | TGTGCCAGCACCTCCTCGGGACAGGGGATTCACGAGCAGTACTTC
NA | TRBJ2-1 | TRBV7-2 | TRBD2 | CASSLGTSSYNEQFF | TGTGCCAGCAGCCTCGGGACTAGCTCCTACAATGAGCAGTTCTTC
once | TRBJ2-3 | TRBV6-5 | NA | CASSYSRAADTQYF | TGTGCCAGCAGTTATAGCAGGGCGGCAGATACGCAGTATTTT
NA | TRBJ1-6 | TRBV6-5 | NA | CASSLYSQNSPLHF | TGTGCCAGCAGTTTGTACAGCCAAAATTCACCCCTCCACTTT
NA | TRBJ2-7 | TRBV28 | TRBD2 | CASSSPRIAGSYEQYF | TGTGCCAGCAGTTCCCCCCGGATAGCGGGTTCCTACGAGCAGTACTTC
NA | TRBJ1-1 | TRBV6-6 | NA | CASSYPQSRVHTEAFF | TGTGCCAGCAGCTACCCCCAAAGCAGGGTTCACACTGAAGCTTTCTTT
few | TRBJ1-5 | TRBV7-8 | NA | CASSLEVWRTVQPQHF | TGTGCCAGCAGCTTAGAGGTTTGGCGGACAGTACAGCCCCAGCATTTT
NA | TRBJ2-3 | TRBV5-5 | TRBD1 | CASSRAIGTASTDTQYF | TGTGCCAGCAGCCGTGCCATCGGGACAGCTAGCACAGATACGCAGTATTTT
NA | TRBJ2-5 | TRBV5-1 | NA | CASSLIRETQYF | TGCGCCAGCAGCTTGATAAGGGAGACCCAGTACTTC
NA | TRBJ1-2 | TRBV5-1 | NA | CASSLFQGNGYTF | TGCGCCAGCAGCTTGTTCCAAGGGAATGGCTACACCTTC
NA | TRBJ2-1 | TRBV9 | NA | CASTSRPGSSYNEQFF | TGTGCCAGCACCTCCCGACCCGGGAGCTCCTACAATGAGCAGTTCTTC
NA | TRBJ2-1 | TRBV5-1 | NA | CASSFAVSGTDEQFF | TGCGCCAGCAGCTTTGCGGTTTCAGGGACCGATGAGCAGTTCTTC
NA | TRBJ2-6 | TRBV9 | NA | CASSVARASPSGANVLTF | TGTGCCAGCAGCGTAGCCAGGGCCTCTCCCTCTGGGGCCAACGTCCTGACTTTC
NA | TRBJ1-5 | TRBV11-2 | NA | CASSLGGSGQPQHF | TGTGCCAGCAGCTTAGGGGGCTCGGGGCAGCCCCAGCATTTT
NA | TRBJ1-6 | TRBV18 | NA | CASSPTAYNSPLHF | TGTGCCAGCTCACCGACCGCGTATAATTCACCCCTCCACTTT
NA | TRBJ2-7 | TRBV7-8 | NA | CASSAYSPTTDEQYF | TGTGCCAGCAGCGCCTACAGCCCAACTACCGACGAGCAGTACTTC
NA | TRBJ2-1 | TRBV7-6 | NA | CASSPRTSYNEQFF | TGTGCCAGCAGCCCTAGGACGTCCTACAATGAGCAGTTCTTC